The sequence of this T cell receptor beta chain was determined in a study of cytomegalovirus exposure and HLA in healthy donors. This CDR3 is built from 12 residues. Per the germline V gene, CDR1 is MNHNY and CDR2 is SVGAGI (reference sequence). The germline V and J ends were trimmed by 6 bases and 3 bases, with 9 bases remaining between them. The PCR used 60 Vbeta and 13 Jbeta primers. Generated by immunoSEQ multiplex PCR, the TCRdb table keeps only in-frame clones and is missing some. The sample consists of 150,000 to 200,000 clones, approximately 86% of them appearing once. This clone appeared a few times.

The sequence was obtained from a male donor in good health and CMV-seronegative. The chain links TRBV6-6 to TRBJ2-7, with a possible D match to TRBD2 (5 bases). Sequencing input: PBMCs. CDR3 in amino acids: CASRPDYYEQYF. In nucleotides, the CDR3 is TGTGCCAGCAGGCCTGACTACTACGAGCAGTACTTC.